Included here is one T cell receptor (beta chain) sequence, with context. Its antigen is not identified. Profiling relied on immunoSEQ multiplex PCR, and the TCRdb table lists in-frame clones only, not all of them. The sample carries over 100,000 clones, 92% recorded once. These data are taken from a study of CD4+ T cells in melanoma. Broader study findings: A reported correlation linked neoantigen-specific CD4+ T cells to CD8+, macrophage and B cell function. Diverse differentiation states were reported for melanoma neoantigen-specific CD4+ T cells.

This CDR3 spans 17 amino acids. J was trimmed by 5 bases and V by 1 base; bases with no gene match: 11. Per the germline V gene, CDR1 is MNHNS and CDR2 is SASEGT. J is TRBJ2-5 and V is TRBV6-1, with 9 nucleotides matching TRBD2. The sequencing input was peripheral blood. This receptor was taken from a human donor with melanoma. In DNA, the CDR3 is TGTGCCAGCAGTGAAGGGAAGGGCGGGAGGGTCGGCGAGACCCAGTACTTC. Encoded protein: CASSEGKGGRVGETQYF.